This TCR beta chain came from a study of blood T cells in healthy people across ages. General observations from the study: TCR beta diversity, measured per million T cells, fell in a roughly linear way with age.

In this sample, this clonotype turned up once. Its cognate antigen is unknown. A second about 6 to 12 cycle PCR used barcoded and J-beta primers. Each CDR3 protein gets one entry after TCRdb re-called the 5' RACE reads with MiXCR. The table lists over 550,000 distinct CDR3 sequences, roughly 31% of them singletons. Trimming stripped 2 bases from V and 7 bases from J, with 15 bases between. Germline lookup yields CDR1 SEHNR and CDR2 FQNEAQ (reference sequence). The CDR3 loop spans 15 amino acids. The specimen was blood. The rearrangement joins TRBV7-9 to TRBJ2-1; D is perhaps TRBD2 (6 bases). This sequence originates from a woman older than 75 in good health. The CDR3 here is CASSLSGTRGNEQFF. The CDR3 DNA is TGTGCCAGCAGCTTATCCGGGACCCGGGGGAATGAGCAGTTCTTC.